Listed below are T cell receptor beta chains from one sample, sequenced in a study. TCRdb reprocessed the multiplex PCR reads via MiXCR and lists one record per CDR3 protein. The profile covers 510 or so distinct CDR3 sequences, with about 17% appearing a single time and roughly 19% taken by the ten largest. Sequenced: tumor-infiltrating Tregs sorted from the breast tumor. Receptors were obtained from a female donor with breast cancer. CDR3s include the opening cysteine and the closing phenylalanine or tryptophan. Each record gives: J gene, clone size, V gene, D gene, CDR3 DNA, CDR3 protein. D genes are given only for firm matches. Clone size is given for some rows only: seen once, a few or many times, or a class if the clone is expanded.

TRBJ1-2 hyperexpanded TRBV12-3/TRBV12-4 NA TGTGCCAGCAGCCAGGGTATTCGGGGCTACACCTTC CASSQGIRGYTF
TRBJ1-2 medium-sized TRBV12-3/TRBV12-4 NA TGTGCCAGCAATTTTGCGGAGGGCTACACCTTC CASNFAEGYTF
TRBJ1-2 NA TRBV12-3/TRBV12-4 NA TGTGCCAGCAGCTTAGAGAGGTACGGCTACACCTTC CASSLERYGYTF
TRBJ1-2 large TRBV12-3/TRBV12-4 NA TGTGCCAGCAGTTTACTGGGAAACTATGGCTACACCTTC CASSLLGNYGYTF
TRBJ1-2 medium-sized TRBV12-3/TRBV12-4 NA TGTGCCAGCAGTGCAGGACAGCCGACCTATGGCTACACCTTC CASSAGQPTYGYTF
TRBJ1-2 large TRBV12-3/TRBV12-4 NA TGTGCCAGCAGTAGGGACAAGCGAGGCTACACCTTC CASSRDKRGYTF
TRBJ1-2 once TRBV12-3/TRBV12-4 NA TGTGCCAGCACCTGGACCGGCGCTAACTATGGCTACACCTTC CASTWTGANYGYTF
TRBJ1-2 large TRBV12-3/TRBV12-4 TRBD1 TGTGCCAGCAGTTTAGGACTCGGGACAGCAACTAACTATGGCTACACCTTC CASSLGLGTATNYGYTF
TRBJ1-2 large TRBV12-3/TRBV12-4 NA TGTGCCAGCAGTTTAGGCAGGGACCAACTCTATGGCTACACCTTC CASSLGRDQLYGYTF
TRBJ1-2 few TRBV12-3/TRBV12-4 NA TGTGCCAGCTCTCTGAGGGCAGGCTACACCTTC CASSLRAGYTF
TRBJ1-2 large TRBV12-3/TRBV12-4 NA TGTGCCAGCAGTTTACGGATGGGAAGTTATGGCTACACCTTC CASSLRMGSYGYTF
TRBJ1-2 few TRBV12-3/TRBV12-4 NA TGTGCCAGCAGTTCGCAGGGGCTGACGTATGGCTACACCTTC CASSSQGLTYGYTF
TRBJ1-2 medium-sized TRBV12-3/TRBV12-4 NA TGTGCCAGCAGCTACTCCGGGTCCTATGGCTACACCTTC CASSYSGSYGYTF
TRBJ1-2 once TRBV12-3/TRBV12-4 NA TGTGCCAGCAGTTTCTCCGACATCTATGGCTACACCTTC CASSFSDIYGYTF
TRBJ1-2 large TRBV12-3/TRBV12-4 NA TGTGCCAGCAGCCTAGGGCTCTATGGCTACACCTTC CASSLGLYGYTF
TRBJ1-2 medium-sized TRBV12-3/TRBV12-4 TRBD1 TGTGCCAGCAGTTTAGCAGGGACAGGGGTAGGCTACACCTTC CASSLAGTGVGYTF
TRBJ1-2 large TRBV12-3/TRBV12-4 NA TGTGCCAGCAGTTTGCAGAACTATGGCTACACCTTC CASSLQNYGYTF
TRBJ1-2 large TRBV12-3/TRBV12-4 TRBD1 TGTGCCAGCAGTTTAGGACAGGGGTCCCCTGGCTACACCTTC CASSLGQGSPGYTF
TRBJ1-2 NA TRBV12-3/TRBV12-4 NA TGTGCCAGCAGTTCCCGGACAGGCTACACCTTC CASSSRTGYTF
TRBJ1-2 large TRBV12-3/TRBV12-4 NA TGTGCCAGCAGTGGTACTTTAGGGTACACCTTC CASSGTLGYTF
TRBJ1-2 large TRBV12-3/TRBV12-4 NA TGTGCCAGCAGCTCTACAACAGGGAAACTAGGTGACTATGGCTACACCTTC CASSSTTGKLGDYGYTF
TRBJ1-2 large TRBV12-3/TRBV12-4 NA TGTGCCAGCAGTCCGGACAGAGATTATGGCTACACCTTC CASSPDRDYGYTF
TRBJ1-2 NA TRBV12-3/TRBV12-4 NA TGTGCCAGCAGTTTCGGGAGGGGCTACACCTTC CASSFGRGYTF
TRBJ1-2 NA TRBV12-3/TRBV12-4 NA TGTGCCAGCAGCTTAACGGGTAGCTATGGCTACACCTTC CASSLTGSYGYTF
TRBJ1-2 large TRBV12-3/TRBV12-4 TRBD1 TGTGCCAGCAGTCCGGGACAGGGAGCTAACTATGGCTACACCTTC CASSPGQGANYGYTF
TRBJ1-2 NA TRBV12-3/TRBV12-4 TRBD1 TGTGCCAGCAAGCAGGACAGGGCTGGCTACACCTTC CASKQDRAGYTF
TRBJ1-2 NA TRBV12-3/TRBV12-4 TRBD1 TGTGCCAGCAGTTGGACAGGAGATGGCTACACCTTC CASSWTGDGYTF
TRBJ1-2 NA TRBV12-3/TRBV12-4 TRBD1 TGTGCCAGCAGCCGTCCGGGGACAGTGAACTATGGCTACACCTTC CASSRPGTVNYGYTF
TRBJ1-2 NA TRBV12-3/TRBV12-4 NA TGTGCCAGCACAGACTTGGCAGGGAGACATGGCTACACCTTC CASTDLAGRHGYTF
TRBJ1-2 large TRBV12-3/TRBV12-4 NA TGTGCCAGCTCTCTAGGGGCAGGCTACACCTTC CASSLGAGYTF
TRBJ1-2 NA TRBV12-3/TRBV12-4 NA TGTGCCAGCAGGACAGAGGGGCGGAAGGTTGGCTACACCTTC CASRTEGRKVGYTF
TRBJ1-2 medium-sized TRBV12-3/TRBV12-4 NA TGTGCCAGCAGTTTATACCCGGAACAAGCCAACTATGGCTACACCTTC CASSLYPEQANYGYTF
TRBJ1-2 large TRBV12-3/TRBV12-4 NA TGTGCCAGCAGTAATGGACGGATCTATGGCTACACCTTC CASSNGRIYGYTF
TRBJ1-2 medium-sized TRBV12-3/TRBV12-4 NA TGTGCCAGCAGTCTGAGGGATGGCTACACCTTC CASSLRDGYTF
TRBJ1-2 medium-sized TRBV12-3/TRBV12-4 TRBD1 TGTGCCAGCAGTTTAACCGGGACAGGGGTCAACTATGGCTACACCTTC CASSLTGTGVNYGYTF
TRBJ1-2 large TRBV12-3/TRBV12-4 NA TGTGCCAGCAGTGACCGAGACAGAACTAACTATGGCTACACCTTC CASSDRDRTNYGYTF
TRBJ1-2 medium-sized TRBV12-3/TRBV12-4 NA TGTGCCAGCAGTTTTGAGAGCCTCTATGGCTACACCTTC CASSFESLYGYTF